This TCR beta chain was recorded in a study of breast tumors, draining lymph nodes, adjacent tissues. TCRdb passed the multiplex PCR reads through MiXCR, listing each CDR3 protein once. The repertoire holds 150,000 to 200,000 distinct CDR3 sequences, with about 32% as singletons. Axillary draining lymph nodes of breast cancer patients supplied the node samples. V lost 6 bases to trimming and J lost 4 bases; unmatched junction nucleotides: 5. The V gene's germline CDR1 is MNHNS and CDR2 SASEGT. CDR3 length: 14 residues. Sequenced sample: axillary lymph node tissue. The chain is built from TRBV6-1 and TRBJ1-2; 10 bases agree with TRBD1. This TCR was recovered from a female donor with breast cancer. Some clones in this sample may be carry-over from other donors' samples. CDR3: CASRRQGATYGYTF. As DNA, the CDR3 is TGTGCCAGCAGGCGACAGGGGGCTACCTATGGCTACACCTTC.